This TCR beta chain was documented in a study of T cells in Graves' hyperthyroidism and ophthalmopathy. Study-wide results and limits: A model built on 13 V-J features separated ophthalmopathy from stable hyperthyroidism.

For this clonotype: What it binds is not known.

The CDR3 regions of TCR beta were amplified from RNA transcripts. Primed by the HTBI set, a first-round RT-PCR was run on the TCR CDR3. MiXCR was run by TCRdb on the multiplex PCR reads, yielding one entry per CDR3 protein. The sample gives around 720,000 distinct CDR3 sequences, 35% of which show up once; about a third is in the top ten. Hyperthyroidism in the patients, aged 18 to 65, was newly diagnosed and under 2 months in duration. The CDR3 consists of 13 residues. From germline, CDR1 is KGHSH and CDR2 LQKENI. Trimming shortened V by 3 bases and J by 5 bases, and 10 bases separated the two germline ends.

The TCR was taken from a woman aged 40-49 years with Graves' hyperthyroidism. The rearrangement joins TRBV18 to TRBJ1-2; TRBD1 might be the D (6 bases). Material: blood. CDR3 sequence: CASSPETGYGYTF. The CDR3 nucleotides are TGTGCCAGCTCACCGGAGACAGGATATGGCTACACCTTC.